The subject of this entry is one T cell receptor (beta chain). It has no known antigen specificity. It has no much larger one-base neighbor in the sample; base qualities were not kept. The CDR3 regions of human TCRbeta chains were analyzed by immunosequencing. On the authors' methods: TCRs in the repertoires were compared against a reference library of SARS-CoV-2-specific TCRs that had been generated with the MIRA antigen-specificity platform. Breadth was defined as the fraction of unique TCRs that were SARS-CoV-2-associated. Depth was defined as the fraction of total T cells that were SARS-CoV-2-associated. Using the MIRA data, each spike-specific TCR was mapped to the spike region that the TCR reacts to and placed in a CD4 or CD8 class. Log10-transformed breadth and depth values were compared by one-way ANOVA with Sidak's multiple comparisons tests. TCRdb re-hosts the immuneACCESS table, in-frame sequences only. Its copies lack some clones; in the studies checked, an unresolved V gene accounts for under half of them, and the cause for the rest is not known. V, J and clone size are those of that table, while D and trimming were read from the DNA. For this sample there are under 70,000 clones; about 87% appear just once. The ten largest clones capture approximately 15% of the sample.

This entry is derived from a study of T cell responses to AZD1222 COVID-19 vaccine (dated by TCRdb to about 2021). Broadly, across the study: AZD1222 recipients whose second dose came at about 4 weeks and those whose second dose came at about 12 weeks were combined into one group, since spike-specific TCR depth and breadth did not differ between the two schedules. TCR sequencing covered some 240 trial participants: 200 to 220 given two doses of AZD1222 and about 26 given two doses of MenACWY control vaccine. Enrollment into the trials was organized by age into subgroups of 18-55, 56-69 and 70-plus years, and those subgroups contained approximately 160, 26 and 62 TCR-sequenced participants, respectively.

V is cut back by 2 bases and J by 5 bases, with 4 bases in the junction unmatched. Its CDR3 holds 14 amino acids, cysteine through phenylalanine. Of all the DNA, just the CDR3 is kept, 42 bases in frame from base 1. From a lookup of the germline V gene, CDR1 and CDR2 are MDHEN and SYDVKM. What the research found in general, with its limitations: Nearly half of unique spike-specific TCRs reportedly recognized epitopes outside regions mutated in the B.1.351 and B.1.1.7 variants. No day 14 peak-response samples were available, so repertoires were characterized only after the peak T cell response. The vaccine-associated CD4 TCRs covered the entire spike protein, and the dominant responses fell in regions 160-218 and 743-854. In the small 56-69-year group, the increase in depth fell short of significance, most likely because of low power. After two AZD1222 doses, both the breadth and the depth of spike-specific TCRs were significantly higher than at day 0 and than in MenACWY recipients. Conclusions about previously exposed vaccinees are limited, since just six AZD1222 recipients were seropositive for SARS-CoV-2 at baseline. Participants were mostly white British, with more females than males. The authors suggested clonal diversity may have been underestimated.

The meaning of the sample's time point label: baseline before first vaccination. The vaccinee samples were drawn from two UK trials, COV001 and COV002, one of which was a single-blind randomized controlled phase 2/3 trial testing AZD1222 (ChAdOx1 nCoV-19) in healthy adults. For TCRbeta chain sequencing, PBMC samples from trial participants were taken at day 0 and at day 28 after the second dose. The sample here was peripheral blood, taken on day 0 of AZD1222 vaccination. The receptor's source is an adult in good health. This chain is built from TRBV28 and TRBJ2-5; 8 central bases correspond to TRBD2. This receptor carries the CDR3 CASSLDVAGETQYF. At the DNA level, the sequence is TGTGCCAGCAGTTTAGATGTAGCGGGGGAGACCCAGTACTTC.